This TCR beta chain was observed in a study of human T cells and chemical hapten exposure. Study-wide background: Each patient's scalp received weekly diphenylcyclopropenone throughout the approximately 25-week study. Largely, small differences in pooled library volume made per-sample TCR yields vary.

This clonotype was observed a handful of times. One entry per CDR3 protein results from TCRdb running MiXCR on the RACE reads. The sample yields some 70,000 distinct CDR3 sequences, 9.5% to 13% seen once. V lost 0 bases and J lost 4, with 15 bases in between. CDR3 length equals 16 residues. The germline V gene encodes CDR1 SNHLY and CDR2 FYNNEI. Regarding time point: pre-sensitization, week 0. The treatment is: therapeutic diphenylcyclopropenone sensitization with weekly scalp DPC. Unfractionated whole blood was the source of the extracted total RNA. The sample consisted of whole blood, taken in connection with sensitization to the hapten diphenylcyclopropenone (DPC). The chain has TRBV2 and TRBJ2-5; tentative D call: TRBD1 (5 bases). This receptor was obtained from a woman in her 50s with alopecia areata. Some clones in this sample may be carry-over from other donors' samples. The CDR3 loop is CASSEAMGQALETQYF. DNA of the CDR3: TGTGCCAGCAGTGAAGCGATGGGGCAGGCCTTAGAGACCCAGTACTTC.